The 28 T cell receptor beta chains reported below all come from one sample, sequenced in a study of T-cell reconstitution after alpha-beta-depleted transplantation in children. It was with unique molecular identifiers that the TCRbeta library was prepared. TCRdb fed the PCR reads into MiXCR, producing one record per CDR3 protein. The sample yields around 480,000 distinct CDR3 sequences, over 25% seen once. This specimen was PBMCs from the stem cell graft donor, taken from the stem cell graft. Receptors were obtained from a human donor who donated a stem cell graft to a child with aplastic anemia.

V gene TRBV11-2 combines with J gene TRBJ2-5, with D possibly TRBD1 on 5 matching bases. Germline V gene lookup returns CDR1 SGHAT and CDR2 FQNNGV. This CDR3 region has 14 residues. The V end was cut by 0 bases, the J end by 3 bases, with 8 bases between. The CDR3 reads CASSLETEKETQYF. The DNA of the CDR3 is TGTGCCAGCAGCTTAGAGACAGAAAAAGAGACCCAGTACTTC. The full variable domain, completed using reference TRBV11-2 and TRBJ2-5, is EAGVAQSPRYKIIEKRQSVAFWCNPISGHATLYWYQQILGQGPKLLIQFQNNGVVDDSQLPKDRFSAERLKGVDSTLKIQPAKLEDSAVYLCASSLETEKETQYFGPGTRLLVL.

The V and J genes are TRBV4-3 and TRBJ2-5; 10 bases line up with TRBD1. Unmatched junction bases numbered 6, after V lost 3 bases and J lost 5 bases. The CDR3 length is 15 residues. The germline gives CDR1 LGHNA, CDR2 YSLEER. CDR3 residues: CASSQQTGGGETQYF. CDR3 DNA sequence: TGCGCCAGCAGCCAGCAGACAGGGGGCGGGGAGACCCAGTACTTC.

The chain carries TRBV4-1 and TRBJ2-7; either TRBD1 or TRBD2 may fit D (5 bases each). The CDR3 contains 15 residues. Trimming took 1 base from V and 1 from J, leaving 11 bases between them. Germline-derived CDR1 and CDR2 are MGHRA and YSYEKL. CDR3 nucleotides: TGCGCCAGCAGCCAAGGGGGGAGCGAATCCTACGAGCAGTACGTC. It is translated as CASSQGGSESYEQYV.

The chain couples TRBV7-2 to TRBJ2-7; 9 bases fit TRBD2. Germline V gene sequence: CDR1 SGHTA, CDR2 FQGNSA. Trimming at V came to 0 bases and at J to 1 base, leaving 10 bases not matched to a gene. The CDR3 contains 18 residues. The DNA of the CDR3 is TGTGCCAGCAGCTTAGCCCTATCAAGGACTAGCGATTCCTACGAGCAGTACTTC. Translating it yields CASSLALSRTSDSYEQYF.

At least ten counts were recorded for this clonotype. V and J are TRBV6-1 and TRBJ2-1, with D tentatively TRBD1 or TRBD2 (5 bases each). Germline CDR1 and CDR2: MNHNS and SASEGT. Trimming took 8 bases from V and 7 from J, leaving 18 bases between them. This CDR3 contains 14 residues. CDR3 amino acids: CASQTGTLWNEQFF. In DNA form, the CDR3 reads TGTGCCAGCCAAACCGGGACCCTCTGGAATGAGCAGTTCTTC.

This clonotype was found once. The CDR3 nucleotides read TGCAGTGCTGCCCCCGGGGGGCGAGACACCGGGGAGCTGTTTTTT. Protein: CSAAPGGRDTGELFF. The chain joins TRBV20-1 to TRBJ2-2; possible D gene TRBD2, 7 bases. The V gene lost 5 bases and the J gene lost 3 bases, with 16 bases spanning the gap. The germline gives CDR1 DFQATT, CDR2 SNEGSKA (reference sequence). This CDR3 spans 15 amino acids.

This clonotype was counted a few times. This rearrangement joins TRBV28 to TRBJ1-1, with D perhaps TRBD1 (5 bases). The CDR3 has 13 amino acids. Between the trimmed V and J ends, which lost 6 bases and 5 bases, there was a span of 13 bases. CDR1 is MDHEN, CDR2 SYDVKM, per germline. The CDR3 is CASSLGKGTEAFF. CDR3 sequence (DNA): TGTGCCAGCAGCCTAGGAAAGGGGACTGAAGCTTTCTTT.

The chain is built from TRBV7-2 and TRBJ1-2, with TRBD1 matching 9 bases. Germline V gene lookup returns CDR1 SGHTA and CDR2 FQGNSA. This CDR3 spans 15 amino acids. With 5 bases clipped from V and 7 bases from J, the junction kept 11 bases outside the gene matches. This chain's CDR3 is CASSTLPGQGSGYTF. The DNA for the CDR3 is TGTGCCAGCAGCACACTTCCGGGACAGGGCTCTGGCTACACCTTC.

This clonotype was recorded once. J is TRBJ2-5 and V is TRBV7-2, with TRBD1 matching over 8 bases. J was trimmed by 5 bases and V by 5 bases; bases with no gene match: 13. This CDR3 spans 16 amino acids. Germline loops: CDR1 SGHTA, CDR2 FQGNSA. The CDR3, as DNA: TGTGCCAGCAGCCAAGGGGACAGGCGGTCAGGCGAGACCCAGTACTTC. Translated: CASSQGDRRSGETQYF. The whole variable domain, remainder taken from reference TRBV7-2 and TRBJ2-5, is GAGVSQSPSNKVTEKGKDVELRCDPISGHTALYWYRQSLGQGLEFLIYFQGNSAPDKSGLPSDRFSAERTGGSVSTLTIQRTQQEDSAVYLCASSQGDRRSGETQYFGPGTRLLVL.

This clonotype was observed a handful of times. V usage is TRBV5-1 and J usage is TRBJ2-6; D call uncertain. This CDR3 comprises 16 residues. Trimming shortened V by 0 bases and J by 1 base, and 8 bases separated the two germline ends. Germline CDR1 reads SGHRS; CDR2 reads YFSETQ. CDR3 amino acids: CASSLVYSSGANVLTF. In nucleotides, the CDR3 is TGCGCCAGCAGCTTGGTGTACAGTTCTGGGGCCAACGTCCTGACTTTC.

V gene TRBV29-1 combines with J gene TRBJ2-7; D is uncertain. The CDR3 covers 13 residues. Germline loops: CDR1 SQVTM, CDR2 ANQGSEA. Trimming took 7 bases from V and 3 from J, leaving 16 bases between them. CDR3 bases: TGCAGCGCGGGCCCCCGACTGAACTACGAGCAGTACTTC. Translating gives CSAGPRLNYEQYF.

The chain has TRBV5-6 and TRBJ2-1; D is undetermined. CDR3 length: 15 residues. CDR1 is SGHDT, CDR2 YYEEEE, per germline. Trimming left V 3 bases short and J 0 bases short, with 10 bases between. CDR3 loop: CASSWTGNSYNEQFF. The CDR3 nucleotides are TGTGCCAGCAGCTGGACGGGCAACTCCTACAATGAGCAGTTCTTC.

The chain combines TRBV5-6 with TRBJ1-2; 9 nucleotides align to TRBD1. Germline V gene lookup returns CDR1 SGHDT and CDR2 YYEEEE. The CDR3 contains 17 residues. The V gene end was trimmed by 0 bases and the J gene end by 4 bases; junction bases not matched to a gene: 10. CDR3 bases: TGTGCCAGCAGCTTGGCCAGGGGACAGGGACACTTCTATGGCTACACCTTC. Amino acids: CASSLARGQGHFYGYTF.

The CDR3 nucleotides read TGTGCCTGGAGTTTCCAGGGGCGCACAGATACGCAGTATTTT. Protein sequence: CAWSFQGRTDTQYF. The rearrangement links TRBV30 to TRBJ2-3; D might be TRBD1 (6 bases). The CDR3 spans 14 residues. Deletions cut 2 bases from V and 1 base from J, with 10 bases between. Germline lookup yields CDR1 GTSNPN and CDR2 SVGIG (reference sequence).

The J gene is TRBJ1-1, the V gene TRBV4-3; D remains unclear. Germline CDR1 reads LGHNA; CDR2 reads YSLEER. V shed 1 base and J shed 8 bases, with 14 bases lying between them. The length of the CDR3 is 14 residues. DNA for the CDR3: TGCGCCAGCAGCCAAGTTCGGGGATATGAGGAAGCTTTCTTT. It specifies CASSQVRGYEEAFF.

Worth noting for this clonotype: One base away lies a much larger clone, so this may be a sequencing read error. The CDR3 DNA reads as TGCGCCAGCAGCAGACAGGAGGCGAGCTCCTATAATTCACCCCTCCGCTTT. Protein sequence: CASSRQEASSYNSPLRF. This chain uses TRBV5-1 with TRBJ1-6; perhaps TRBD1 as D (6 bases). The CDR3 spans 17 residues. Germline lookup yields CDR1 SGHRS and CDR2 YFSETQ.

This clonotype was seen only a few times. The chain uses TRBV6-5 and TRBJ2-1; 9 bases map to TRBD2. Trimming cost V 0 bases and J 10 bases; bases outside gene matches: 19. The V gene's germline CDR1 is MNHEY and CDR2 SVGAGI. This CDR3 region has 19 residues. The CDR3 nucleotides read TGTGCCAGCAGTTACTCGATGGTCGTGGGGTTAGCGGGAGCAGGGGAGCAGTTCTTC. This translates into CASSYSMVVGLAGAGEQFF.

This clonotype was picked up a small number of times. The J gene is TRBJ2-5, the V gene TRBV29-1; D call uncertain. The CDR3 length is 17 residues. Germline V lookup: CDR1 SQVTM, CDR2 ANQGSEA. V shed 5 bases and J shed 2 bases, with 24 bases lying between them. The CDR3 nucleotides are TGCAGCGTTATTCTTCCATCGGACCTGGAAGCGCAAGAGACCCAGTACTTC. Its translation: CSVILPSDLEAQETQYF.

The chain joins TRBV28 to TRBJ1-2, with D possibly TRBD1 on 5 matching bases. This CDR3 contains 15 residues. V was clipped by 4 bases and J by 6 bases, with 18 bases between them. CDR1 and CDR2 (germline): MDHEN, SYDVKM. DNA for the CDR3: TGTGCCAGCAGTTCCGGGACTGCGGCTTATGATGGCTACACCTTC. Translated, it gives CASSSGTAAYDGYTF.

V is TRBV18 and J is TRBJ2-7; D possibly corresponds to TRBD1 (6 bases). V lost 2 bases and J lost 4, with 15 bases in between. The CDR3 is made up of 15 amino acids. Germline V gene sequence: CDR1 KGHSH, CDR2 LQKENI. CDR3 in amino acids: CASSPSRGQLYEQYV. CDR3 bases: TGTGCCAGCTCACCAAGTCGAGGACAGCTTTACGAGCAGTACGTC.

The V gene is TRBV30, the J gene TRBJ2-7; D might be TRBD2 (5 bases). CDR3 length: 14 residues. V shed 4 bases and J shed 5 bases, with 18 bases lying between them. Looked up from germline, CDR1 is GTSNPN and CDR2 is SVGIG (reference sequence). The CDR3 protein is CAWTAEPLINEQYF. Written as DNA, the CDR3 is TGTGCCTGGACAGCGGAGCCGCTTATCAACGAGCAGTACTTC.

V gene TRBV7-9 combines with J gene TRBJ2-1; D gene uncertain. Trimming left V 1 base short and J 3 bases short, with 13 bases between. CDR3 size: 16 residues. Germline CDR1 is SEHNR and CDR2 is FQNEAQ (reference sequence). CDR3 loop: CASSLEAPSYYNEQFF. CDR3 nucleotides: TGTGCCAGCAGCTTAGAAGCCCCCTCATACTACAATGAGCAGTTCTTC.

This clonotype came up a few times. This chain's CDR3 is CASSYWDRVNEQFF. CDR3 coding DNA: TGTGCCAGCAGTTACTGGGACAGGGTCAATGAGCAGTTCTTC. This chain links TRBV6-5 with TRBJ2-1; 9 bases line up with TRBD1. J lost 6 bases, V lost 1 base, and 1 base had no gene match. Germline V gene lookup returns CDR1 MNHEY and CDR2 SVGAGI. The CDR3 sequence is 14 residues long.

V usage is TRBV11-2 and J usage is TRBJ1-2; D is perhaps TRBD1 (5 bases). The CDR3 covers 15 residues. From germline, CDR1 is SGHAT and CDR2 FQNNGV. Trimming cost V 8 bases and J 1 base, with 17 bases left between them. The CDR3 reads CASGRDSALNYGYTF. CDR3 DNA: TGTGCCAGCGGGCGGGACTCCGCGCTTAACTATGGCTACACCTTC.

This clonotype was seen a few times. The chain uses TRBV29-1 and TRBJ2-4; D is possibly TRBD2 (6 bases). Germline CDR1 is SQVTM and CDR2 is ANQGSEA. Trimming left V 0 bases short and J 0 bases short, with 18 bases between. This CDR3 comprises 18 residues. The CDR3 sequence: CSVEEGGFGALAKNIQYF. CDR3 in DNA: TGCAGCGTTGAAGAGGGGGGTTTTGGGGCACTAGCCAAAAACATTCAGTACTTC.

This clonotype came up a few times. The J gene is TRBJ1-1, the V gene TRBV10-3; D gene unclear. V dropped 0 bases and J dropped 0 bases, with 8 bases sitting between them. The CDR3 runs to 15 residues. Germline lookup yields CDR1 ENHRY and CDR2 SYGVKD. The CDR3 loop reads CAISESPQVNTEAFF. The DNA of the CDR3 is TGTGCCATCAGTGAGTCTCCGCAGGTGAACACTGAAGCTTTCTTT.

This clonotype was detected many times. The V and J genes are TRBV20-1 and TRBJ1-1; 11 bases are shared with TRBD1. The germline V gene encodes CDR1 DFQATT and CDR2 SNEGSKA (reference sequence). The CDR3 runs 15 residues. J gave up 4 bases and V 1 base, and 5 bases lay outside the gene matches. The chain's CDR3 is CSARVGQGASTEAFF. In DNA form, the CDR3 reads TGCAGTGCTAGAGTTGGACAGGGGGCGAGCACTGAAGCTTTCTTT.

This clonotype was detected only a few times. The V and J genes are TRBV20-1 and TRBJ1-1; D may be TRBD1 (6 bases). This CDR3 has 12 residues. Germline V gene data show CDR1 as DFQATT and CDR2 as SNEGSKA (reference sequence). Trimming pared 3 bases from V and 11 bases from J, leaving 16 bases between. The CDR3 region is CSASLGSGVAFF. CDR3 nucleotide sequence: TGCAGTGCTAGTCTAGGATCAGGGGTGGCTTTCTTT.